This paragraph reports one T cell receptor (beta chain). This entry is derived from a study of blood T cell repertoires in COVID-19. Study-wide background: Acute and convalescent COVID-19 specimens originated in the United States, Italy and Spain. Sample material is recorded as cDNA or gDNA derived from T cells, B-cell-depleted T cells, or PBMCs.

Original processing methods: It was from reference gene primer amplification that nucleated cell counts were estimated. Profiled with immunoSEQ multiplex PCR; TCRdb holds only in-frame clones, not every one. The D gene and trimming were derived from the DNA, and the V and J assignments and clone size from that table. The data contain about 70,000 clones, roughly nine tenths of them singletons. Sequenced input: peripheral blood. This TCR came from a middle-aged man with acute or convalescent COVID-19.

The CDR3 bases are TGTGCCACCAGTGATTACGGACGGCGGGGAGTGGAGACCCAGTACTTC. Translating it yields CATSDYGRRGVETQYF. The chain couples TRBV24-1 to TRBJ2-5, with D tentatively TRBD2 (6 bases). The CDR3 spans 16 residues. V lost 2 bases, J lost 5 bases, and 17 bases lay in between. The germline V gene has CDR1 KGHDR and CDR2 SFDVKD.